The entry below gives a single T cell receptor (beta chain) sequence along with its context. The data belong to a study of blood T cell repertoires in COVID-19. Generated by immunoSEQ multiplex PCR, the TCRdb table keeps only in-frame clones and is missing some. The data hold about 230,000 clones, with 81% observed a single time. This CDR3 contains 14 residues. This rearrangement joins TRBV12-1 to TRBJ1-4. TRBV12-1 is shown as a pseudogene. The source is a woman older than 75 with acute or convalescent COVID-19. Input material: peripheral blood. The CDR3 nucleotides read TGTGCCAGCAGCTTTCGGCGGCGGTGGGAAAAACTGTTTTTT. Translation gives CASSFRRRWEKLFF.